The clone carrying this TCR beta chain was seen more than once but under ten times. Its antigen is currently unknown. This sample was included in a study of response to subunit inactivated influenza vaccine. Broader study findings: Few new T cells, the authors suggested, are recruited by each seasonal influenza vaccination.

TCRdb itself ran the RT-PCR reads through MiXCR, one entry per CDR3 protein. The sample lists about 500,000 distinct CDR3 sequences; approximately 15% were seen once. V was trimmed by 6 bases and J by 4 bases, leaving 14 bases between them. Germline CDR1 SQVTM, CDR2 ANQGSEA. This CDR3 has 13 residues. J is TRBJ2-3 and V is TRBV29-1; TRBD2 might be the D (6 bases). The TCR comes from a man between 50 and 70 years old who received an inactivated influenza vaccine. The starting material was CD4+ T cells sorted from PBMCs, obtained approximately 25 months after vaccination. The CDR3 protein is CSVGEALADTQYF. CDR3 in DNA: TGCAGCGTGGGGGAGGCCCTAGCAGATACGCAGTATTTT.